What follows describes a single TCR beta chain. Its antigen is not known. This record belongs to a study of cytomegalovirus exposure and HLA in healthy donors. The study, taken as a whole, reports: A later analysis found TCR association rates differed by HLA locus, highest for DRB1 and lowest for HLA-C. In a later analysis, parvovirus B19, influenza, CMV and Epstein-Barr virus appeared linked to several top co-occurrence clusters.

This CDR3 is 15 amino acids long. Germline loops: CDR1 KGHSH, CDR2 LQKENI. V lost 0 bases to trimming and J lost 8 bases; unmatched junction nucleotides: 3. Both 60 Vbeta primers and 13 Jbeta primers went into the PCR. Profiling relied on immunoSEQ multiplex PCR, and the TCRdb table lists in-frame clones only, not all of them. The table has approximately 150,000 clones, 76% seen once. The rearrangement joins TRBV18 to TRBJ1-6; 8 bases fit TRBD1. The origin of this receptor is a man aged 60 to 75 in good health and CMV-seronegative. The sequenced material came from PBMCs. This chain's CDR3 is CASSPPNRGDSPLHF. DNA of the CDR3: TGTGCCAGCTCACCACCAAACAGGGGGGATTCACCCCTCCACTTT.